This T cell receptor (beta chain) stems from a study of blood T cell repertoires in COVID-19. In the study overall: Sites across the United States, Italy and Spain contributed samples from acute and convalescent COVID-19.

V lost 4 bases and J lost 1; bases outside the gene matches: 3. Germline V gene lookup returns CDR1 SGHNT and CDR2 YENEEA. The CDR3 sequence is 14 residues long. Assay used: immunoSEQ multiplex PCR; TCRdb lists only in-frame clones, some missing. Of 50,000 to 75,000 clones in the sample, about 77% were seen once. This chain joins TRBV11-3 and TRBJ1-1, with 7 bases identical to TRBD1. Material: peripheral blood. The TCR was taken from an elderly man with active or convalescent COVID-19. The DNA of the CDR3 is TGTGCCAGCAGCTCTCAGGGGGAGAACACTGAAGCTTTCTTT. Translated, it gives CASSSQGENTEAFF.